The rows below give T cell receptor beta chains drawn from one sample of a study of T cell changes during pregnancy in multiple sclerosis. Profiled with immunoSEQ multiplex PCR; TCRdb holds only in-frame clones, not every one. The sample has under 110,000 clones, more than 80% seen once. The specimen was peripheral blood, collected before pregnancy. The receptors derive from a female donor with multiple sclerosis, enrolled in a pregnancy study. Each CDR3 is given with its conserved first and last residue. The D gene is left open where the match is weak. Clone size appears in some rows only: once, few, many, or a class for an expanded clone.

V,D,size,J,CDR3,DNA
TRBV2,NA,NA,TRBJ1-2,CASSEAGTIAGYTF,TGTGCCAGCAGTGAAGCGGGGACAATAGCTGGCTACACCTTC
TRBV11-1,TRBD1,NA,TRBJ2-5,CASSSYIQGAEETQYF,TGTGCCAGCAGCTCTTATATACAGGGGGCAGAAGAGACCCAGTACTTC
TRBV13,NA,NA,TRBJ1-2,CASSFNDRSNYGYTF,TGTGCCAGCAGTTTTAATGACAGGTCTAACTATGGCTACACCTTC
TRBV28,NA,NA,TRBJ2-2,CASSPTDKYTGELFF,TGTGCCAGCAGCCCCACGGACAAATACACCGGGGAGCTGTTTTTT
TRBV25-1,TRBD2,NA,TRBJ2-3,CASSQTSGRPEDTQYF,TGTGCCAGCAGTCAAACTAGCGGGAGGCCTGAGGATACGCAGTATTTT
TRBV30,TRBD1,NA,TRBJ1-5,CAWQGDSNQPQHF,TGTGCCTGGCAGGGGGATAGCAATCAGCCCCAGCATTTT
TRBV28,NA,NA,TRBJ1-2,CASSLVAAGNYGYTF,TGTGCCAGCAGTTTAGTAGCGGCAGGGAACTATGGCTACACCTTC
TRBV5-1,TRBD2,NA,TRBJ2-1,CASSFLAGAGGEQFF,TGCGCCAGCAGCTTTCTAGCGGGTGCCGGGGGTGAGCAGTTCTTC
TRBV5-4,TRBD2,NA,TRBJ2-1,CASSRGLAGFLSGNEQFF,TGTGCCAGCAGCCGTGGACTAGCGGGCTTCCTCTCGGGCAATGAGCAGTTCTTC
TRBV19,TRBD1,once,TRBJ1-2,CASSRTGVQNYGYTF,TGTGCCAGTAGTAGGACAGGCGTGCAAAACTATGGCTACACCTTC
TRBV27,TRBD1,NA,TRBJ1-2,CASSLRGRGYGYTF,TGTGCCAGCAGTTTAAGGGGCAGGGGGTACGGCTACACCTTC
TRBV28,TRBD1,NA,TRBJ2-1,CASSANDRGLYNEQFF,TGTGCCAGCAGTGCCAATGACAGGGGGCTTTACAATGAGCAGTTCTTC
TRBV7-2,NA,NA,TRBJ2-7,CASSLRGSPNYEQYF,TGTGCCAGCAGCTTACGAGGCAGTCCAAATTACGAGCAGTACTTC
TRBV4-3,TRBD1,few,TRBJ2-2,CASSQWTGNTGELFF,TGCGCCAGCAGCCAATGGACAGGAAACACCGGGGAGCTGTTTTTT
TRBV6-6,NA,NA,TRBJ2-7,CASRLDRSEQYF,TGTGCCAGCAGACTCGACAGGTCCGAGCAGTACTTC
TRBV28,TRBD2,NA,TRBJ2-7,CATQTSGSLYSYEQYF,TGTGCCACCCAGACTAGCGGGAGCCTCTATTCCTACGAGCAGTACTTC
TRBV11-2,NA,NA,TRBJ2-7,CASSLGQSRSEQYF,TGTGCCAGCAGCTTAGGACAGAGCCGCAGCGAGCAGTACTTC
TRBV18,TRBD2,NA,TRBJ2-2,CASSGSRDYRGELFF,TGTGCCAGCTCAGGGAGCCGGGACTATCGCGGGGAGCTGTTTTTT
TRBV9,TRBD2,NA,TRBJ2-5,CASSVIKMTSGNPPGGQETQYF,TGTGCCAGCAGCGTAATTAAAATGACTAGCGGGAACCCCCCCGGTGGGCAAGAGACCCAGTACTTC
TRBV5-1,NA,NA,TRBJ1-2,CASSLAGTTYTF,TGCGCCAGCAGCTTGGCCGGGACAACTTACACCTTC
TRBV28,TRBD1,NA,TRBJ2-2,CASGAGGTGELFF,TGTGCCAGCGGGGCAGGGGGCACCGGGGAGCTGTTTTTT
TRBV5-1,TRBD2,once,TRBJ2-5,CASSPTSGSQETQYF,TGCGCCAGCAGCCCCACCAGCGGGAGCCAAGAGACCCAGTACTTC
TRBV28,NA,NA,TRBJ1-2,CASSFYVSNYGYTF,TGTGCCAGCAGTTTCTACGTCTCTAACTATGGCTACACCTTC
TRBV6-4,NA,NA,TRBJ1-2,CASKKDSDITGYTF,TGTGCCAGCAAAAAGGACAGCGACATAACAGGCTACACCTTC
TRBV27,NA,NA,TRBJ2-7,CASSGGIYEQYF,TGTGCCAGCAGTGGCGGAATCTACGAGCAGTACTTC
TRBV6-5,TRBD1,NA,TRBJ1-1,CASRSGTGVTEAFF,TGTGCCAGCAGATCCGGGACAGGGGTGACTGAAGCTTTCTTT
TRBV28,NA,NA,TRBJ2-4,CASRPSGTLRHIQYF,TGTGCCAGCAGGCCCTCCGGGACACTCAGGCACATTCAGTACTTC
TRBV10-3,TRBD1,NA,TRBJ1-2,CAIRRDRGGSNYGYTF,TGTGCCATCAGAAGGGACAGGGGGGGATCTAACTATGGCTACACCTTC
TRBV7-6,NA,NA,TRBJ2-7,CASSQGSHEQYF,TGTGCCAGCAGCCAGGGTAGCCACGAGCAGTACTTC
TRBV7-2,TRBD1,NA,TRBJ2-4,CASSPDGQVWDIQYF,TGTGCCAGCAGCCCAGATGGACAGGTCTGGGACATTCAGTACTTC
TRBV7-2,NA,NA,TRBJ1-3,CASSSTGSSGNTIYF,TGTGCCAGCAGCTCAACAGGGTCCTCCGGAAACACCATATATTTT
TRBV6-1,TRBD1,NA,TRBJ1-5,CASRPGTGGVQPQHF,TGTGCCAGCAGGCCCGGGACAGGGGGCGTTCAGCCCCAGCATTTT
TRBV27,TRBD2,NA,TRBJ2-3,CASSLGTSGGPVDTQYF,TGTGCCAGCAGTTTGGGGACTAGCGGGGGGCCTGTGGATACGCAGTATTTT
TRBV7-9,TRBD2,NA,TRBJ2-7,CASRLAGSYEQYF,TGTGCCAGCAGATTAGCGGGGAGCTACGAGCAGTACTTC
TRBV9,TRBD2,NA,TRBJ2-5,CASSVGRGQETQYF,TGTGCCAGCAGCGTCGGGAGGGGCCAAGAGACCCAGTACTTC
TRBV6-1,TRBD1,NA,TRBJ1-2,CASSVDRGYGYTF,TGTGCCAGCAGTGTAGACAGGGGTTATGGCTACACCTTC
TRBV4-1,NA,NA,TRBJ2-7,CASSRTARVGEQYF,TGCGCCAGCTCGCGGACTGCAAGAGTTGGGGAGCAGTACTTC